The clone carrying this T cell receptor beta chain was detected ten times or more. The target antigen is unknown. Source material was 2 million unsorted PBMCs, stored at -80 °C in RNAlater. The CDR3 loop spans 10 amino acids. Germline loops: CDR1 GTSNPN, CDR2 SVGIG (reference sequence). Trimming left V 1 base short and J 13 bases short, with 10 bases between. This specimen comes from a study of neurological immune-mediated disorders. Study-wide results and limits: Private repertoires in all groups were suggested by the absence of shared CDR3 amino acid sequences among expanded clones across subjects. Whereas HTLV-1-associated myelopathy showed the most TCR clonal expansion, multiple sclerosis showed the least, with levels below those of healthy controls.

The cDNA was produced through 5'RACE with 10-nucleotide random UMIs. TCRdb passed the 5' RACE reads through MiXCR, listing each CDR3 protein once. The table includes approximately 31,000 distinct CDR3 sequences, roughly 4.4% detected once. The rearrangement links TRBV30 to TRBJ1-1, with D unresolved. This receptor was taken from a man aged 18 to 35 in good health. Sequencing was performed on PBMCs. CDR3 residues: CAWSALDGFF. CDR3 DNA sequence: TGTGCCTGGAGTGCCCTAGACGGTTTCTTT.